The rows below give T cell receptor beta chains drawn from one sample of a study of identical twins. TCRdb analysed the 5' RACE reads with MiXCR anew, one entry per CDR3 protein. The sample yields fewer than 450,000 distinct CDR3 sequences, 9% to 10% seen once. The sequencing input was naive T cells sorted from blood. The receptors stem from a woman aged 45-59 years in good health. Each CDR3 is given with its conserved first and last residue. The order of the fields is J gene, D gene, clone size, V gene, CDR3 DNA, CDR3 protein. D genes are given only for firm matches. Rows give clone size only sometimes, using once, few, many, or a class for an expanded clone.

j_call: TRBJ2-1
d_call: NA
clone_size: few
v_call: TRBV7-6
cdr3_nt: TGTGCCAGCAGCCTCCCTGGCGCTGGATACAATGAGCAGTTCTTC
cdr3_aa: CASSLPGAGYNEQFF

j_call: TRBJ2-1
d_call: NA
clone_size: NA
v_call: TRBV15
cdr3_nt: TGTGCCACCAGCAGACGATGGGGGGATGAGCAGTTCTTC
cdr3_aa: CATSRRWGDEQFF

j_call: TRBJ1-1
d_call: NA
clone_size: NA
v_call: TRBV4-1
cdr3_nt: TGCGCCAGCAGCCGTTCCATTAGTGTAAGGACTGAAGCTTTCTTT
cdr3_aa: CASSRSISVRTEAFF

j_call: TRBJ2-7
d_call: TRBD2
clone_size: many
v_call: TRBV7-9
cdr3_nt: TGTGCCAGCAACCAAGCGGGGCGAACCTACGAGCAGTACTTC
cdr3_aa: CASNQAGRTYEQYF

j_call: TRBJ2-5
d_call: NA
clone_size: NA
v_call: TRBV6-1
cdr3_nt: TGTGCCAGCGGACCGAGGACGGCCCAAGAGACCCAGTACTTC
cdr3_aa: CASGPRTAQETQYF

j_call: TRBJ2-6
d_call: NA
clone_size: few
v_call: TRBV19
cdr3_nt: TGTGCCAGTAGTATTCTTCAGGGGCCTGGGGCCAACGTCCTGACTTTC
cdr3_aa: CASSILQGPGANVLTF

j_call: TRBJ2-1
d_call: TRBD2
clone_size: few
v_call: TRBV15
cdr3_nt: TGTGCCACCAGCAACGGCGGGAGGGCCGAGGATGAGCAGTTCTTC
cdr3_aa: CATSNGGRAEDEQFF

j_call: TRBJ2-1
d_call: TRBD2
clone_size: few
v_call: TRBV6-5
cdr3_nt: TGTGCCAGCAGACCCCTAGCGGCACAAATCGCCTACAATGAGCAGTTCTTC
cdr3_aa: CASRPLAAQIAYNEQFF

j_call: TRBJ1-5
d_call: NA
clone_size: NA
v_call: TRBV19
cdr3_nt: TGTGCCAGTAGGACGTTGGGCAATCAGCCCCAGCATTTT
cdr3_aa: CASRTLGNQPQHF

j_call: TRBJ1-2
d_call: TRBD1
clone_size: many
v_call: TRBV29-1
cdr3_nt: TGCAGCGCCCTGGGACAGAGAAACTATGGCTACACCTTC
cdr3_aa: CSALGQRNYGYTF

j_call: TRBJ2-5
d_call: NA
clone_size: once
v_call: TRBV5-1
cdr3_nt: TGCGCCAGCAGCTACGACAGCCTGGAGACCCAGTACTTC
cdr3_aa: CASSYDSLETQYF

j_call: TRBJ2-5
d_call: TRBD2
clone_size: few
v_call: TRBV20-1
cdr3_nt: TGCAGTGCCCTGAGGACTAGCGGGCCTGAGACCCAGTACTTC
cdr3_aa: CSALRTSGPETQYF

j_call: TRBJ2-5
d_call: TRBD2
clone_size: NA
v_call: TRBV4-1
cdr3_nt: TGCGCCAGCAGCTCGAGGACCAGCGGGAGAGAGACCCAGTACTTC
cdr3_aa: CASSSRTSGRETQYF

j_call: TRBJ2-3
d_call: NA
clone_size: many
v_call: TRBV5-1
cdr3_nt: TGCGCCAGCAGCTTGAAAGGGACGAGGACAGATACGCAGTATTTT
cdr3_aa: CASSLKGTRTDTQYF

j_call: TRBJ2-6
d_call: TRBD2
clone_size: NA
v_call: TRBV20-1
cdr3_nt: TGCAGTGCTGAGGGACTAGCGGTCTCTGGGGCCAACGTCCTGACTTTC
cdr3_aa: CSAEGLAVSGANVLTF

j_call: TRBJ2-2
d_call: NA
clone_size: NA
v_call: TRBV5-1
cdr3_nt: TGCGCCAGCAGCTTGGGTTGGAGCACCGGGGAGCTGTTTTTT
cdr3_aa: CASSLGWSTGELFF

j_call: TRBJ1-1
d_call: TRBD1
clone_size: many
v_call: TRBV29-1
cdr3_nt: TGCAGCGTTGGATTTAGACAGGGGCCCATGAACACTGAAGCTTTCTTT
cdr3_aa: CSVGFRQGPMNTEAFF

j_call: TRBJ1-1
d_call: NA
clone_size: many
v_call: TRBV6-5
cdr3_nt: TGTGCCAGCAGTGACTACGGACACTACCTCACTGAAGCTTTCTTT
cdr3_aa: CASSDYGHYLTEAFF

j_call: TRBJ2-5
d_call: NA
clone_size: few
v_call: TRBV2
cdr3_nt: TGTGCCAGCAAAGGGGACCCGGGAGACGGGGAGACCCAGTACTTC
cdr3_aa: CASKGDPGDGETQYF

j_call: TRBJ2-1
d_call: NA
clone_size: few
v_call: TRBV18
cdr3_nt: TGTGCCAGCTCACCCCTCGAAAGCTCCTACAATGAGCAGTTCTTC
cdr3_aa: CASSPLESSYNEQFF

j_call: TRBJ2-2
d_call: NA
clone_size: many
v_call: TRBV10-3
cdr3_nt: TGTGCCATCAGGGGAGCGGGGGAGCTGTTTTTT
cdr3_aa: CAIRGAGELFF

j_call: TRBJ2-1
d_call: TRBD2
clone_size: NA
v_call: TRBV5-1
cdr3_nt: TGCGCCAGCAGCGAGGGACTAGCGGGAGGGGATGAGCAGTTCTTC
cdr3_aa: CASSEGLAGGDEQFF

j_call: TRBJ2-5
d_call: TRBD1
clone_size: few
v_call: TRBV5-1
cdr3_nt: TGCGCCAGCAGCACTAACCGGGACAGAAAAGAGACCCAGTACTTC
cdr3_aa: CASSTNRDRKETQYF

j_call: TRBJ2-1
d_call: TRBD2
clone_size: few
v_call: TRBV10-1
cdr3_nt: TGCGCCAGCAGTGTCGCGGGAGGGCTCAATGAGCAGTTCTTC
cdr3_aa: CASSVAGGLNEQFF

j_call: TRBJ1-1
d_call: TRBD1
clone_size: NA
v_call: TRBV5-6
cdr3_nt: TGTGCCAGCAGCACCGGGACAGGGTTTGCGAAAGCTTTCTTT
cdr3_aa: CASSTGTGFAKAFF

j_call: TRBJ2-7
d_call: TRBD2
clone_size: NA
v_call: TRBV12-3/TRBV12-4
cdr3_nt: TGTGCCAGCAGTCGACTAGCGGGCCCTTCCTACGAGCAGTACTTC
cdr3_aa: CASSRLAGPSYEQYF

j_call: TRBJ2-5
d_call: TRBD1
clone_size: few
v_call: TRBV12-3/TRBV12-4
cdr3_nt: TGTGCCAGCAGGGCCCGGGACAGGGCCCAAGAGACCCAGTACTTC
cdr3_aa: CASRARDRAQETQYF

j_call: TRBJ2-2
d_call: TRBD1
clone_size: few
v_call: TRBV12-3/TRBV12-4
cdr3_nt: TGTGCCAGCAGTTTAGCGCGGGCTGGGACAGGACCGTACGGGGAGCTGTTTTTT
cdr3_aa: CASSLARAGTGPYGELFF

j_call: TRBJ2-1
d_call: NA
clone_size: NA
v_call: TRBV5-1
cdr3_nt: TGCGCCAGCAGCTACAATTACAATGAGCAGTTCTTC
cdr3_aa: CASSYNYNEQFF

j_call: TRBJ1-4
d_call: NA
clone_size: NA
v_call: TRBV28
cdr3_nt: TGTGCCAGCAGTACGTGGGGAACTAATGAAAAACTGTTTTTT
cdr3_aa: CASSTWGTNEKLFF

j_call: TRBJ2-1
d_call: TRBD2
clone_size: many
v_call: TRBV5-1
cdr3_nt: TGCGCCAGCAGCGTTCGACTAGCGGGAGGATATGAGCAGTTCTTC
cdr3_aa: CASSVRLAGGYEQFF

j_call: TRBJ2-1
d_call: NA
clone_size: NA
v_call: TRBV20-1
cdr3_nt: TGCAGTGCTAGGACTAGGGTCGGAAAGAATGAGCAGTTCTTC
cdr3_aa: CSARTRVGKNEQFF

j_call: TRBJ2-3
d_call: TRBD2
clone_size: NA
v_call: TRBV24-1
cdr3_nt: TGTGCCACCTCCAGAGAGGCGGGAGGAATAAGCACGCAGTATTTT
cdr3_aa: CATSREAGGISTQYF

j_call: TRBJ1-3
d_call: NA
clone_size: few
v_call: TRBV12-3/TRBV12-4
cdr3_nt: TGTGCCAGCAGTGGTGGGGGAAACACCATATATTTT
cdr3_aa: CASSGGGNTIYF

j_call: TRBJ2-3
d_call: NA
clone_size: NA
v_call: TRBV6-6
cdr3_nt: TGTGCCAGCGCTCTCCGGGACGGTAGCACAGATACGCAGTATTTT
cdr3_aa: CASALRDGSTDTQYF

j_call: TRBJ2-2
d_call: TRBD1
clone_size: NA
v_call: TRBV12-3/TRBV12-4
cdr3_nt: TGTGCCAGCAGTTCTGACAGGGGGTCGGACACCGGGGAGCTGTTTTTT
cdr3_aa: CASSSDRGSDTGELFF

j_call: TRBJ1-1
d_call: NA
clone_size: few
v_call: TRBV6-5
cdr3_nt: TGTGCCAGCAGTTACGAGACAGACACTGAAGCTTTCTTT
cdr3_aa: CASSYETDTEAFF

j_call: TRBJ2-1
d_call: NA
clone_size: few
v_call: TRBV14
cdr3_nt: TGTGCCAGCAGGGCCCTAGGAGGGGGAGCCAATGAGCAGTTCTTC
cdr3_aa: CASRALGGGANEQFF

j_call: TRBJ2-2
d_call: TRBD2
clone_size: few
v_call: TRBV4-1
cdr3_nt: TGCGCCAGCAGCCAACCGGGACTAGCGGGAGGCAAAGACACCGGGGAGCTGTTTTTT
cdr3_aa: CASSQPGLAGGKDTGELFF

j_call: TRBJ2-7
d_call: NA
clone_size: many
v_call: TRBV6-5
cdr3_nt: TGTGCCAGCAGTCCAACAGGGCCTATCTACGAGCAGTACTTC
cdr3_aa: CASSPTGPIYEQYF